This entry is about one TCR beta chain. Its antigen remains unknown. This sample was included in a study of persistence of HIV-infected CD4 T cells. The wider study: CD4+ T cells responding to CMV or HIV-1 Gag were isolated. Up to about 200 mL blood was drawn at multiple time points; two donors had single-time leukapheresis. Study findings and constraints: Degenerate expanded CDR3beta sequences were enriched among CMV- and Gag-responding cells.

Cells were stimulated with overlapping HIV-1 Gag 15-mer peptides. Memory cells lacking CD40L and CD69 with high CD45RO were sorted. This was the immunoSEQ version 4 assay in survey mode. TCRdb keeps only in-frame clones here, not all; method: immunoSEQ multiplex PCR. The data contain about 36,000 clones, about 81% of them singletons. The CDR3 length is 14 residues. The V gene lost 3 bases and the J gene lost 2 bases, with 8 bases spanning the gap. Germline CDR1 reads SGDLS; CDR2 reads YYNGEE. The chain links TRBV9 to TRBJ2-2, with D hard to call. The receptor comes from an adult with HIV. The donor label of this sample is uncertain. Source: cultured CD4+ T cells from PBMCs, taken from a patient who received antiretroviral therapy. CDR3: CASSDRVNTGELFF. The CDR3 bases are TGTGCCAGCAGCGATAGGGTAAACACCGGGGAGCTGTTTTTT. Complete variable domain (other parts from reference TRBV9 and TRBJ2-2): DSGVTQTPKHLITATGQRVTLRCSPRSGDLSVYWYQQSLDQGLQFLIQYYNGEERAKGNILERFSAQQFPDLHSELNLSSLELGDSALYFCASSDRVNTGELFFGEGSRLTVL.